Below, 15 T cell receptor beta chains from the same sample are listed, as sequenced in a study of T cell repertoires in cytomegalovirus infection. MiXCR, run by TCRdb on the reads, gives a single entry per CDR3 protein. This sample yields some 230,000 distinct CDR3 sequences, of which 22% are seen a single time; roughly 18% belongs to the top ten. Sequencing used CD8+ T cells from PBMCs. The receptors derive from a human donor in good health (CMV status not recorded). Some clones in this sample may be carry-over from other donors' samples.

The gene calls are TRBV7-8 and TRBJ2-3; 13 bases are a match to TRBD2. The junction had 10 bases not matched to a gene; V was cut back by 1 base and J by 0 bases. This CDR3 has 20 amino acids. Germline V gene data show CDR1 as SGHVS and CDR2 as FQNEAQ. The CDR3 spells CASSLGPGLAGTTSTDTQYF. The CDR3 coding sequence is TGTGCCAGCAGCTTAGGGCCGGGACTAGCGGGGACAACTAGCACAGATACGCAGTATTTT.

The chain recombines TRBV7-9 with TRBJ1-4, with D unresolved. Between the trimmed V and J ends, which lost 5 bases and 7 bases, there was a span of 11 bases. CDR1 is SEHNR, CDR2 FQNEAQ, per germline (reference sequence). The length of the CDR3 is 13 residues. The CDR3 here is CASSHPMREKLFF. The CDR3 nucleotides read TGTGCCAGCAGCCACCCAATGCGTGAAAAACTGTTTTTT.

This clonotype was seen a few times. The rearrangement uses TRBV6-5 and TRBJ2-3; 11 bases are a match to TRBD2. The germline CDR1 and CDR2 sequences are MNHEY and SVGAGI. The CDR3 spans 18 residues. The trim removed 0 bases at V and 6 bases at J, leaving 11 bases unmatched. CDR3 nucleotide sequence: TGTGCCAGCAGTTACTCGCTCTTAGCGGGGGGGACACGTGATACGCAGTATTTT. Translation: CASSYSLLAGGTRDTQYF.

This clonotype was counted at least ten times. This rearrangement joins TRBV28 to TRBJ2-1; 13 bases match TRBD2. The V gene end was trimmed by 4 bases and the J gene end by 3 bases; junction bases not matched to a gene: 6. The V gene's germline CDR1 is MDHEN and CDR2 SYDVKM. The CDR3 has 17 amino acids. For the CDR3, the DNA is TGTGCCAGCAGTTCCGGACTAGCGGGGGACCTCTACAATGAGCAGTTCTTC. The encoded protein is CASSSGLAGDLYNEQFF. Variable domain in full (rest from reference TRBV28 and TRBJ2-1): DVKVTQSSRYLVKRTGEKVFLECVQDMDHENMFWYRQDPGLGLRLIYFSYDVKMKEKGDIPEGYSVSREKKERFSLILESASTNQTSMYLCASSSGLAGDLYNEQFFGPGTRLTVL.

The chain has TRBV20-1 and TRBJ2-7, with D possibly TRBD1 on 6 matching bases. This CDR3 has 14 amino acids. Trimming removed 5 bases at V and 6 bases at J, with 20 bases between. Germline V gives CDR1 DFQATT, CDR2 SNEGSKA (reference sequence). This chain's CDR3 is CSASLGGSLGEQYF. CDR3 DNA sequence: TGCAGTGCTTCCCTAGGGGGATCCCTGGGCGAGCAGTACTTC.

The chain recombines TRBV3-1 with TRBJ1-4, with 7 positions matching TRBD1. V gave up 4 bases and J gave up 6 bases; unmatched junction bases: 8. The CDR3 is made up of 15 amino acids. Germline V gene data show CDR1 as LGHDT and CDR2 as YNNKEL (reference sequence). The CDR3 DNA reads as TGTGCCAGCAGCCCGACAGGGCTTGGGGATGAAAAACTGTTTTTT. Its translation is CASSPTGLGDEKLFF.

This clonotype was picked up a small number of times. This chain joins TRBV6-4 and TRBJ2-2, with D possibly being TRBD1 (6 bases). The CDR3 totals 17 residues. Trimming shortened V by 0 bases and J by 6 bases, and 17 bases separated the two germline ends. CDR1 is MRHNA, CDR2 SNTAGT, per germline. Here the CDR3 reads CASSDSINRVGPGELFF. The CDR3, as DNA: TGTGCCAGCAGTGACTCGATCAACAGGGTCGGTCCCGGGGAGCTGTTTTTT.

This clonotype showed up many times. The chain couples TRBV29-1 to TRBJ2-1, with 9 bases lining up with TRBD1. With 3 bases clipped from V and 5 bases from J, the junction kept 2 bases outside the gene matches. The length of the CDR3 is 13 residues. Looked up from germline, CDR1 is SQVTM and CDR2 is ANQGSEA. CDR3 DNA: TGCAGCGTTGAGACAGGGGGGGACAATGAGCAGTTCTTC. Its translation: CSVETGGDNEQFF.

This clonotype was recorded at least ten times. V gene TRBV28 combines with J gene TRBJ2-1; the D gene is possibly TRBD2 (5 bases). The CDR3 runs 13 residues. Germline V gene data show CDR1 as MDHEN and CDR2 as SYDVKM. Trimming removed 3 bases from V and 7 bases from J, with 10 bases in between. This chain's CDR3 is CASSFGLPNEQFF. The CDR3 nucleotides read TGTGCCAGCAGTTTTGGACTCCCTAATGAGCAGTTCTTC.

This clonotype was counted only a few times. The rearrangement links TRBV12-3 or TRBV12-4 to TRBJ2-3; D may be TRBD2 (5 bases). V shed 7 bases and J shed 4 bases, with 12 bases lying between them. The CDR3 loop spans 13 amino acids. Here the CDR3 reads CASTRDSPDTQYF. For the CDR3, the DNA is TGTGCCAGCACTCGGGATTCCCCAGATACGCAGTATTTT.

The rearrangement uses TRBV28 and TRBJ1-1, with 9 bases that match TRBD1. This CDR3 is 19 amino acids long. Germline lookup yields CDR1 MDHEN and CDR2 SYDVKM. J lost 4 bases, V lost 2 bases, and 17 bases had no gene match. In DNA, the CDR3 is TGTGCCAGCAGTTTACGGGGACAGGGAAGAGTCCAGACGGGCACTGAAGCTTTCTTT. Protein sequence: CASSLRGQGRVQTGTEAFF.

The chain has TRBV10-3 and TRBJ2-5; D remains ambiguous. With 8 bases removed from V and 0 bases from J, the gap between germline ends came to 7 bases. CDR1 and CDR2 from the germline V gene are ENHRY and SYGVKD. The CDR3 is 12 residues long. CDR3 residues: CAISTDQETQYF. In DNA, the CDR3 is TGTGCCATCTCGACGGACCAAGAGACCCAGTACTTC.

This clonotype was observed a few times. This sequence joins TRBV19 and TRBJ1-1, with D uncertain. Per the germline V gene, CDR1 is LNHDA and CDR2 is SQIVND (reference sequence). The CDR3 consists of 14 residues. Trimming cost V 7 bases and J 5 bases, with 17 bases left between them. CDR3 sequence reads: CASNDQRGKTEAFF. CDR3 DNA: TGTGCCAGTAACGATCAACGGGGTAAGACTGAAGCTTTCTTT.

Many counts were recorded for this clonotype. The rearrangement links TRBV28 to TRBJ1-6, with 7 positions matching TRBD1. Germline CDR1 MDHEN, CDR2 SYDVKM. The ends lost 5 bases at V and 10 bases at J; junction bases unmatched: 14. The CDR3 spans 16 residues. CDR3 sequence (DNA): TGTGCCAGCAGTCCCCTCTCGACAGGGACTTGGTCACCCCTCCACTTT. Translation gives CASSPLSTGTWSPLHF.

This clonotype came up a few times. J is TRBJ2-2 and V is TRBV28, with unresolved D. V shed 7 bases and J shed 2 bases, with 8 bases lying between them. The V gene's germline CDR1 is MDHEN and CDR2 SYDVKM. This CDR3 is built from 13 residues. The CDR3 DNA sequence: TGTGCCAGCACTGGGGTTAACACCGGGGAGCTGTTTTTT. Amino acid sequence: CASTGVNTGELFF.